Each of the 22 T cell receptor beta chains below was sequenced from the same sample in a study of cytomegalovirus exposure and HLA in healthy donors. Use of 60 Vbeta and 13 Jbeta primers characterized the PCR. Method: immunoSEQ multiplex PCR; TCRdb's copy keeps in-frame clones and lacks some. The sample consists of approximately 150,000 clones, approximately 79% of them appearing once. Source material: PBMCs. The source of these receptors is a man aged 35 to 55 in good health and CMV-seropositive.

The chain has TRBV4-2 and TRBJ2-1; 7 bases align to TRBD1. The CDR3 is made up of 15 amino acids. Germline lookup yields CDR1 LGHNA and CDR2 YNFKEQ. V was clipped by 3 bases and J by 6 bases; unmatched bases: 8. The CDR3 sequence is CASSHGDSPVNEQFF. The CDR3 region has the DNA TGTGCCAGCAGCCACGGGGACAGCCCCGTCAATGAGCAGTTCTTC.

The J gene is TRBJ2-1, the V gene TRBV7-3; no clear D gene. The germline CDR1 and CDR2 sequences are SGHTA and FQGTGA. V was clipped by 5 bases and J by 2 bases, with 13 bases between them. This CDR3 comprises 15 residues. CDR3 nucleotides: TGTGCCAGCAGCCCCCGCCACAACCCCTACAATGAGCAGTTCTTC. Its protein is CASSPRHNPYNEQFF.

The chain recombines TRBV19 with TRBJ1-2, with 10 bases that match TRBD1. J lost 2 bases, V lost 5 bases, and 5 bases had no gene match. This CDR3 has 15 residues. The germline CDR1 and CDR2 sequences are LNHDA and SQIVND (reference sequence). The CDR3 spells CASSLDRGTNYGYTF. As DNA, the CDR3 is TGTGCCAGTAGTCTGGACAGGGGGACCAACTATGGCTACACCTTC.

This sequence joins TRBV9 and TRBJ1-1; no firm D call. Germline CDR1 SGDLS, CDR2 YYNGEE. The CDR3 runs 14 residues. The V and J ends lost 0 bases and 5 bases respectively, with 11 bases between them. CDR3 coding DNA: TGTGCCAGCAGCGTAGGGCAGGATCGGACTGAAGCTTTCTTT. Translation: CASSVGQDRTEAFF. The variable domain in full, with the rest retrieved from reference TRBV9 and TRBJ1-1, is DSGVTQTPKHLITATGQRVTLRCSPRSGDLSVYWYQQSLDQGLQFLIQYYNGEERAKGNILERFSAQQFPDLHSELNLSSLELGDSALYFCASSVGQDRTEAFFGQGTRLTVV.

This sequence joins TRBV7-8 and TRBJ2-5, with 7 bases matching TRBD2. V lost 8 bases to trimming and J lost 3 bases; unmatched junction nucleotides: 12. Germline V CDR1 and CDR2: SGHVS, FQNEAQ. The CDR3 runs 15 residues. CDR3 amino acids: CASDAWGGDEETQYF. CDR3 sequence (DNA): TGTGCCAGCGATGCCTGGGGGGGTGATGAAGAGACCCAGTACTTC. The full variable domain, completed using reference TRBV7-8 and TRBJ2-5, is GAGVSQSPRYKVAKRGQDVALRCDPISGHVSLFWYQQALGQGPEFLTYFQNEAQLDKSGLPSDRFFAERPEGSVSTLKIQRTQQEDSAVYLCASDAWGGDEETQYFGPGTRLLVL.

This clone was seen more than once but under ten times. Other DNA sequences from this sample encode an identical CDR3 as well. This chain links TRBV6-4 with TRBJ2-1; D may be TRBD2 (6 bases). Between the trimmed V and J ends, which lost 2 bases and 4 bases, there was a span of 9 bases. Looked up from germline, CDR1 is MRHNA and CDR2 is SNTAGT. The CDR3 runs 14 residues. The CDR3 protein is CASSDGGRYNEQFF. Written as DNA, the CDR3 is TGTGCCAGCAGTGACGGGGGGAGGTACAATGAGCAGTTCTTC.

This chain joins TRBV5-1 and TRBJ1-1, with 8 bases aligning to TRBD1. Germline CDR1 reads SGHRS; CDR2 reads YFSETQ. The CDR3 runs 13 residues. The V and J ends lost 4 bases and 4 bases, in that order; junction bases with no gene match: 3. The CDR3, as DNA: TGCGCCAGCAGCCTAGGGACAGGCACTGAAGCTTTCTTT. Translated, it gives CASSLGTGTEAFF. Supplemented by reference TRBV5-1 and TRBJ1-1, the full variable domain reads KAGVTQTPRYLIKTRGQQVTLSCSPISGHRSVSWYQQTPGQGLQFLFEYFSETQRNKGNFPGRFSGRQFSNSRSEMNVSTLELGDSALYLCASSLGTGTEAFFGQGTRLTVV.

J is TRBJ2-1 and V is TRBV29-1, with 8 positions matching TRBD2. The CDR3 totals 13 residues. V shed 8 bases, J shed 7 bases, and the junction held 10 bases outside the gene matches. The germline gives CDR1 SQVTM, CDR2 ANQGSEA. CDR3 in amino acids: CSSISAGDNEQFF. CDR3 in DNA: TGCAGCTCGATCTCAGCGGGAGATAATGAGCAGTTCTTC.

This chain uses TRBV5-1 with TRBJ2-5, with 7 bases matching TRBD1. The CDR3 is 15 residues long. The V gene end was trimmed by 0 bases and the J gene end by 6 bases; junction bases not matched to a gene: 8. CDR1 and CDR2 from the germline V gene are SGHRS and YFSETQ. CDR3 residues: CASSLGGQNFQTQYF. The CDR3, as DNA: TGCGCCAGCAGCTTGGGGGGACAGAATTTCCAGACCCAGTACTTC.

The genes are TRBV5-1 and TRBJ2-3, with 7 nucleotides matching TRBD1. The V and J ends lost 5 bases and 1 base, in that order; junction bases with no gene match: 10. This CDR3 region has 16 residues. Looked up from germline, CDR1 is SGHRS and CDR2 is YFSETQ. The CDR3 sequence: CASRTPTGARTDTQYF. The DNA of the CDR3 is TGCGCCAGCAGGACACCTACAGGGGCCCGCACAGATACGCAGTATTTT. Looking up the rest from reference TRBV5-1 and TRBJ2-3 gives the full variable domain: KAGVTQTPRYLIKTRGQQVTLSCSPISGHRSVSWYQQTPGQGLQFLFEYFSETQRNKGNFPGRFSGRQFSNSRSEMNVSTLELGDSALYLCASRTPTGARTDTQYFGPGTRLTVL.

The chain combines TRBV4-1 with TRBJ2-7; maybe TRBD2 (8 bases). Germline-derived CDR1 and CDR2 are MGHRA and YSYEKL. The CDR3 is 17 residues long. V was trimmed by 2 bases and J by 7 bases, leaving 24 bases between them. CDR3 in DNA: TGCGCCAGCAGCCAACCCCTGAGGGGGCGGGGGGTGTTAGAGCAGTACTTC. It translates to CASSQPLRGRGVLEQYF.

This chain connects TRBV5-1 to TRBJ2-1; D gene uncertain. This CDR3 comprises 16 residues. Germline assignment: CDR1 SGHRS and CDR2 YFSETQ. V was shortened by 1 base and J by 0 bases, with 11 bases between the two germline ends. CDR3 nucleotides: TGCGCCAGCAGCTTGTTCTTGAGGAGCTCCTACAATGAGCAGTTCTTC. Protein sequence: CASSLFLRSSYNEQFF.

The chain uses TRBV4-2 and TRBJ1-2; perhaps TRBD1 as D (5 bases). V lost 0 bases and J lost 4, with 12 bases in between. Germline V lookup: CDR1 LGHNA, CDR2 YNFKEQ. The CDR3 contains 15 residues. For the CDR3, the DNA is TGTGCCAGCAGCCAAGATTTGTTACAGGCCTATGGCTACACCTTC. It encodes CASSQDLLQAYGYTF.

The V gene is TRBV7-9, the J gene TRBJ1-2; no definite D call. CDR3 length equals 12 residues. Germline loops: CDR1 SEHNR, CDR2 FQNEAQ (reference sequence). V lost 5 bases to trimming and J lost 10 bases, with 14 bases between them. The CDR3 DNA reads TGTGCCAGCAGCCCTACACAGTTATTCTACACCTTC. Protein product: CASSPTQLFYTF.

The chain carries TRBV7-3 and TRBJ2-7; 8 bases map to TRBD2. The length of the CDR3 is 14 residues. The germline CDR1 and CDR2 sequences are SGHTA and FQGTGA. J gave up 4 bases and V 5 bases, and 7 bases lay outside the gene matches. CDR3 region: CASSPGAGGYEQYF. The CDR3 nucleotides read TGTGCCAGCAGCCCAGGGGCGGGAGGTTACGAGCAGTACTTC.

J is TRBJ2-7 and V is TRBV7-8; perhaps TRBD1 as D (7 bases). V shed 5 bases and J shed 0 bases, with 14 bases lying between them. This CDR3 has 15 amino acids. Germline CDR1 reads SGHVS; CDR2 reads FQNEAQ. CDR3 in DNA: TGTGCCAGCAGCCTGCGGGACAGCAACTCCTACGAGCAGTACTTC. This codes for CASSLRDSNSYEQYF.

The rearrangement joins TRBV11-3 to TRBJ2-1, with 9 bases fitting TRBD1. The CDR3 contains 13 residues. J was trimmed by 10 bases and V by 5 bases; bases with no gene match: 6. From germline, CDR1 is SGHNT and CDR2 YENEEA. The CDR3 coding sequence is TGTGCCAGCAGCATGGGACAGGGTCGGGAGCAGTTCTTC. Its protein is CASSMGQGREQFF. The entire variable domain, with the rest obtained from reference TRBV11-3 and TRBJ2-1, is as follows: EAGVVQSPRYKIIEKKQPVAFWCNPISGHNTLYWYLQNLGQGPELLIRYENEEAVDDSQLPKDRFSAERLKGVDSTLKIQPAELGDSAVYLCASSMGQGREQFFGPGTRLTVL.

The rearrangement links TRBV27 to TRBJ1-4; TRBD1 matches 9 bases. The CDR3 totals 14 residues. The germline gives CDR1 MNHEY, CDR2 SMNVEV (reference sequence). After removal of 5 bases from V and 8 bases from J, the junction contained 6 bases not matched to a gene. The CDR3 bases are TGTGCCAGCAGTCACCGGGACAGGGACGAAAAACTGTTTTTT. Its protein is CASSHRDRDEKLFF.

This chain joins TRBV2 and TRBJ1-1; tentative D call: TRBD1 (5 bases). The V end was cut by 7 bases, the J end by 4 bases, with 16 bases between. The CDR3 consists of 14 residues. CDR1 SNHLY and CDR2 FYNNEI come from the germline V gene. CDR3 sequence reads: CASTMGRGGTEAFF. The CDR3 DNA sequence: TGTGCCAGCACTATGGGACGGGGAGGCACTGAAGCTTTCTTT. Complete variable domain (other parts from reference TRBV2 and TRBJ1-1): EPEVTQTPSHQVTQMGQEVILRCVPISNHLYFYWYRQILGQKVEFLVSFYNNEISEKSEIFDDQFSVERPDGSNFTLKIRSTKLEDSAMYFCASTMGRGGTEAFFGQGTRLTVV.

On this clone: Other DNA sequences in the sample encode the same CDR3. The V gene is TRBV28, the J gene TRBJ1-5; the D gene is possibly TRBD1 (6 bases). The CDR3 is made up of 14 amino acids. Germline lookup yields CDR1 MDHEN and CDR2 SYDVKM. The V end lost 5 bases, the J end lost 1 base, and 9 bases lay between the germline ends. CDR3 region: CASSQGGSNQPQHF. Here the CDR3 DNA reads TGTGCCAGCAGTCAAGGGGGAAGCAATCAGCCCCAGCATTTT.

V usage is TRBV5-1 and J usage is TRBJ2-1, with a weak D call TRBD2 (5 bases). CDR1 is SGHRS, CDR2 YFSETQ, per germline. CDR3 size: 15 residues. V dropped 0 bases and J dropped 9 bases, with 16 bases sitting between them. In DNA form, the CDR3 reads TGCGCCAGCAGCTTGGCCTGGCCCGGCGAGGGTGAGCAGTTCTTC. This sequence encodes CASSLAWPGEGEQFF.

The J gene is TRBJ2-1, the V gene TRBV28; no definite D call. The V end lost 8 bases, the J end lost 7 bases, and 15 bases lay between the germline ends. Germline V gene lookup returns CDR1 MDHEN and CDR2 SYDVKM. The CDR3 loop spans 13 amino acids. The CDR3 DNA reads TGTGCCAGCGCCCTAGAGGAGCGTAATGAGCAGTTCTTC. Its protein product is CASALEERNEQFF.